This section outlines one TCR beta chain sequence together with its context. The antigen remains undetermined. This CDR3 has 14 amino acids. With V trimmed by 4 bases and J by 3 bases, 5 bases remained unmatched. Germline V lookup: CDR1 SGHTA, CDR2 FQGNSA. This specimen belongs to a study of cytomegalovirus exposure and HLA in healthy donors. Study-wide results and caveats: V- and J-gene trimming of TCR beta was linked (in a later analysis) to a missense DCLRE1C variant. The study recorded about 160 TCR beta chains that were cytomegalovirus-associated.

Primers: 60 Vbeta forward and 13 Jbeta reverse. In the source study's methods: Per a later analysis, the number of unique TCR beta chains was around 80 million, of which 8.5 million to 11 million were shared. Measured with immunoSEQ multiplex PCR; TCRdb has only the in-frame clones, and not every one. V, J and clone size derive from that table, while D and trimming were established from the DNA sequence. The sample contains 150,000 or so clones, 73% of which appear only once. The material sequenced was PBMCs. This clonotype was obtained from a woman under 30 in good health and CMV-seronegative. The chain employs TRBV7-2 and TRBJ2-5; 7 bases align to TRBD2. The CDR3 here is CASSSRGTEETQYF. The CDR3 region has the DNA TGTGCCAGCAGCTCGCGGGGGACGGAAGAGACCCAGTACTTC.